Presented here are 8 T cell receptor beta chains from one specimen sequenced in a study of blood T cells in healthy people across ages. Alongside a J-beta primer mix, a sample-barcoded 5' primer served in a second PCR lasting roughly 6 to 12 cycles. Each CDR3 protein gets one entry after TCRdb re-called the 5' RACE reads with MiXCR. The table records roughly 800,000 distinct CDR3 sequences, 55% to 70% of them present only once. The sequenced material came from blood. The receptors here all came from a man aged 25 to 45 in good health.

This chain uses TRBV28 with TRBJ2-5; tentatively, D is TRBD1 (5 bases). CDR3 size: 13 residues. The V and J ends lost 8 bases and 7 bases respectively, with 17 bases between them. The germline V gene has CDR1 MDHEN and CDR2 SYDVKM. The CDR3, as DNA: TGTGCCAGCCTAGACAGTCGCGTATTGACCCAGTACTTC. It translates to CASLDSRVLTQYF.

V gene TRBV11-2 combines with J gene TRBJ2-7, with D possibly being TRBD1 (6 bases). The end of the DNA is better explained by TRBJ2-5, so the J call may be wrong. The CDR3 extends over 14 amino acids. Per the germline V gene, CDR1 is SGHAT and CDR2 is FQNNGV. The CDR3 coding sequence is TGTGCCAGCAGCCAGGGGAGAAGCGTAGAGACCCAGTACTTC. Its translation: CASSQGRSVETQYF.

The chain joins TRBV30 to TRBJ2-7; 7 nucleotides line up with TRBD1. V gave up 3 bases and J gave up 7 bases; unmatched junction bases: 9. The CDR3 runs 13 residues. Germline loops: CDR1 GTSNPN, CDR2 SVGIG (reference sequence). The CDR3 protein is CAWRETGYNEQYF. The CDR3 bases are TGTGCCTGGAGGGAGACAGGGTACAATGAGCAGTACTTC. Full variable domain (missing parts from reference TRBV30 and TRBJ2-7): SQTIHQWPATLVQPVGSPLSLECTVEGTSNPNLYWYRQAAGRGLQLLFYSVGIGQISSEVPQNLSASRPQDRQFILSSKKLLLSDSGFYLCAWRETGYNEQYFGPGTRLTVT.

This chain joins TRBV30 and TRBJ2-1, with D uncertain. CDR1 is GTSNPN, CDR2 SVGIG, per germline (reference sequence). Between the trimmed V and J ends, which lost 3 bases and 10 bases, there was a span of 10 bases. The CDR3 extends over 11 amino acids. CDR3 in amino acids: CAWRLGREQFF. The CDR3, as DNA: TGTGCCTGGAGACTGGGCAGGGAGCAGTTCTTC.

This chain uses TRBV7-8 with TRBJ2-3, with 9 bases lining up with TRBD1. Germline trimming cut 1 base from V and 3 bases from J; bases unmatched to any gene: 5. The CDR3 is made up of 16 amino acids. CDR1 is SGHVS, CDR2 FQNEAQ, per germline. For the CDR3, the DNA is TGTGCCAGCAGCTTAGACCGGGACAGGGTGACAGATACGCAGTATTTT. The encoded protein is CASSLDRDRVTDTQYF.

This clonotype occurred many times. V gene TRBV20-1 combines with J gene TRBJ2-7; 11 bases agree with TRBD2. This CDR3 is 13 amino acids long. Germline V gives CDR1 DFQATT, CDR2 SNEGSKA (reference sequence). Unmatched junction bases numbered 5, after V lost 5 bases and J lost 5 bases. CDR3 nucleotides: TGCAGTGCTCTTACGGGACTAGCGGACGAGCAGTACTTC. Protein: CSALTGLADEQYF.

The chain has TRBV4-3 and TRBJ2-2; D is possibly TRBD2 (5 bases). Germline V CDR1 and CDR2: LGHNA, YSLEER. V gave up 0 bases and J gave up 4 bases, with 9 bases separating them. There are 15 residues in the CDR3. The CDR3 bases are TGCGCCAGCAGCCAAGATCTCGAGGGCACCGGGGAGCTGTTTTTT. Amino acid sequence: CASSQDLEGTGELFF.

The chain is built from TRBV7-2 and TRBJ1-2, with D possibly TRBD1 on 5 matching bases. The germline V gene has CDR1 SGHTA and CDR2 FQGNSA. The CDR3 runs 11 residues. V was cut by 9 bases and J by 4 bases, with 9 bases left in between. CDR3 DNA: TGTGCCAGGGGGGATACCTATGGCTACACCTTC. Translating gives CARGDTYGYTF.